Below are 25 T cell receptor beta chains sequenced from a single sample in a study of neurological immune-mediated disorders. Using its own MiXCR run on the 5' RACE reads, TCRdb lists one record per CDR3 protein. The table lists about 71,000 distinct CDR3 sequences, less than 5.5% of them singletons. Material for sequencing was PBMCs. The source is a man between 25 and 39 years old with multiple sclerosis.

At least ten counts were recorded for this clonotype. V is TRBV7-9 and J is TRBJ2-5, with D maybe TRBD1 (6 bases). Trimming stripped 6 bases from V and 0 bases from J, with 11 bases between. Germline-derived CDR1 and CDR2 are SEHNR and FQNEAQ (reference sequence). This CDR3 comprises 14 residues. The CDR3 region has the DNA TGTGCCAGCAGTCGTACAGGGTACCAAGAGACCCAGTACTTC. This sequence encodes CASSRTGYQETQYF.

This clonotype was detected many times. This rearrangement joins TRBV5-1 to TRBJ1-4; D call uncertain. The CDR3 covers 14 residues. Germline V gene sequence: CDR1 SGHRS, CDR2 YFSETQ. V dropped 1 base and J dropped 4 bases, with 8 bases sitting between them. CDR3 in amino acids: CASSLMADNEKLFF. CDR3 coding DNA: TGCGCCAGCAGCTTGATGGCCGATAATGAAAAACTGTTTTTT.

This chain joins TRBV19 and TRBJ2-1; D gene ambiguous. Germline V gene sequence: CDR1 LNHDA, CDR2 SQIVND (reference sequence). Trimming left V 5 bases short and J 0 bases short, with 14 bases between. The CDR3 sequence is 16 residues long. In DNA, the CDR3 is TGTGCCAGTAGTCCCCTGGGGTCCAGCTCCTACAATGAGCAGTTCTTC. Translated: CASSPLGSSSYNEQFF.

In this sample, this clonotype turned up many times. Here the CDR3 reads CASSLTTGNYGYTF. CDR3 nucleotides: TGCGCCAGCAGCCTAACAACAGGGAACTATGGCTACACCTTC. The chain carries TRBV5-1 and TRBJ1-2; possible D gene TRBD1, 6 bases. Germline CDR1 SGHRS, CDR2 YFSETQ. V gave up 4 bases and J gave up 2 bases, with 12 bases separating them. The CDR3 has 14 residues.

About this clonotype itself: A single base separates this from a much larger clone, so it may be a read error. The V gene is TRBV5-4, the J gene TRBJ1-1, with D possibly matching TRBD1 (6 bases). CDR3 length: 15 residues. Germline V gives CDR1 SGHNT, CDR2 YYREEE (reference sequence). CDR3 residues: CTSSLGKQGNTEAFF. CDR3 sequence (DNA): TGTACCAGCAGCTTGGGCAAACAGGGGAACACTGAAGCTTTCTTT.

This clonotype was observed many times. The V call is TRBV20-1, the J call TRBJ2-3; TRBD2 matches at 8 bases. With 3 bases clipped from V and 8 bases from J, the junction kept 13 bases outside the gene matches. From germline, CDR1 is DFQATT and CDR2 SNEGSKA (reference sequence). CDR3 length equals 15 residues. The DNA of the CDR3 is TGCAGTGCTAGCTCAGCGGGGGTCGTACATGCTACGCAGTATTTT. Translating gives CSASSAGVVHATQYF.

This clonotype was found many times. The V gene is TRBV5-1, the J gene TRBJ2-1, with D perhaps TRBD1 (6 bases). The CDR3 consists of 16 residues. With 0 bases removed from V and 8 bases from J, the gap between germline ends came to 18 bases. In germline, CDR1 is SGHRS, CDR2 YFSETQ. CDR3 nucleotide sequence: TGCGCCAGCAGCTTGGCCGAAGCAGGGGTTACCGATGAGCAGTTCTTC. Translation: CASSLAEAGVTDEQFF. The full variable domain, completed using reference TRBV5-1 and TRBJ2-1, is KAGVTQTPRYLIKTRGQQVTLSCSPISGHRSVSWYQQTPGQGLQFLFEYFSETQRNKGNFPGRFSGRQFSNSRSEMNVSTLELGDSALYLCASSLAEAGVTDEQFFGPGTRLTVL.

The rearrangement links TRBV25-1 to TRBJ2-1; perhaps TRBD2 as D (6 bases). The CDR3 is 15 amino acids. With 6 bases removed from V and 8 bases from J, the gap between germline ends came to 20 bases. Germline values: CDR1 MGHDK, CDR2 SYGVNS. The CDR3 nucleotides read TGTGCCAGCAGCCGATCTCGGGCGGGGTGGGATGAGCAGTTCTTC. Encoded protein: CASSRSRAGWDEQFF.

This clonotype was seen ten or more times. This chain connects TRBV5-1 to TRBJ2-7; TRBD1 matches at 8 bases. The CDR3 has 14 residues. Germline V gene lookup returns CDR1 SGHRS and CDR2 YFSETQ. The V segment lost 0 bases and the J segment 4 bases; nucleotides outside the gene matches: 3. The CDR3 bases are TGCGCCAGCAGCTTGGGAGGGACAGGATACGAGCAGTACTTC. This codes for CASSLGGTGYEQYF.

On this clonotype itself: This could be a read error, since a much larger clone is one nucleotide away. For the CDR3, the DNA is TGTGCCAGCAGTGCCACGCTGGGGTTGAGGGAAATTCAGTACTTC. Translation gives CASSATLGLREIQYF. The rearrangement joins TRBV12-3 or TRBV12-4 to TRBJ2-4; the D gene is possibly TRBD2 (5 bases). Between the trimmed V and J ends, which lost 5 bases and 10 bases, there was a span of 21 bases. There are 15 residues in the CDR3.

In its sample, this clonotype was seen many times. The chain combines TRBV20-1 with TRBJ1-2, with D uncertain. The V gene lost 0 bases and the J gene lost 5 bases, with 10 bases spanning the gap. Germline assignment: CDR1 DFQATT and CDR2 SNEGSKA (reference sequence). The CDR3 consists of 13 residues. This CDR3 is CSARDLQNYGYTF. In DNA, the CDR3 is TGCAGTGCTAGAGATCTACAGAATTATGGCTACACCTTC.

Written as DNA, the CDR3 is TGTGCCAGCACCGACGGGACAGGGAGCATGAACACTGAAGCTTTCTTT. Amino acid sequence: CASTDGTGSMNTEAFF. This chain uses TRBV7-8 with TRBJ1-1; 9 bases agree with TRBD1. V lost 7 bases to trimming and J lost 0 bases; unmatched junction nucleotides: 9. This CDR3 contains 16 residues. CDR1 is SGHVS, CDR2 FQNEAQ, per germline. The whole variable domain, remainder taken from reference TRBV7-8 and TRBJ1-1, is GAGVSQSPRYKVAKRGQDVALRCDPISGHVSLFWYQQALGQGPEFLTYFQNEAQLDKSGLPSDRFFAERPEGSVSTLKIQRTQQEDSAVYLCASTDGTGSMNTEAFFGQGTRLTVV.

Ten or more counts support this clonotype. The chain links TRBV5-6 to TRBJ2-5; D possibly corresponds to TRBD2 (6 bases). Germline V gene data show CDR1 as SGHDT and CDR2 as YYEEEE. This CDR3 comprises 14 residues. V was shortened by 3 bases and J by 4 bases, with 13 bases between the two germline ends. CDR3 DNA: TGTGCCAGCAGCTCGATGACTAGTGGAGAGACCCAGTACTTC. It encodes CASSSMTSGETQYF.

This clonotype has a count of ten or more. The rearrangement links TRBV4-1 to TRBJ1-5; no clear D gene. CDR1 MGHRA and CDR2 YSYEKL come from the germline V gene. This CDR3 is 13 amino acids long. Trimming removed 4 bases from V and 6 bases from J, with 10 bases in between. This CDR3 reads CASSPSKAQPQHF. The DNA for the CDR3 is TGCGCCAGCAGCCCAAGTAAGGCTCAGCCCCAGCATTTT.

This clonotype has more than one count but fewer than ten. Sequence at one end of the junction differs from germline and may be a read error. The V gene is TRBV4-1, the J gene TRBJ1-6; 8 bases are shared with TRBD1. This CDR3 is built from 16 residues. Per the germline V gene, CDR1 is MGHRA and CDR2 is YSYEKL. The CDR3 here is CASSQGTGFLNSPLNF. The CDR3 DNA sequence: TGCGCCAGCAGCCAAGGGACAGGGTTTTTAAATTCACCCCTCAACTTT.

The sample holds many counts of this clonotype. The rearrangement links TRBV6-6 to TRBJ2-1; a weak D match, TRBD2 (6 bases). Germline V gene sequence: CDR1 MNHNY, CDR2 SVGAGI (reference sequence). Trimming stripped 10 bases from V and 4 bases from J, with 14 bases between. CDR3 length equals 13 residues. The CDR3 region has the DNA TGTGCCACCCGGATCGCGGGGTACAATGAGCAGTTCTTC. This sequence encodes CATRIAGYNEQFF.

Ten or more counts support this clonotype. The chain uses TRBV20-1 and TRBJ2-3; 9 bases map to TRBD2. Germline V lookup: CDR1 DFQATT, CDR2 SNEGSKA (reference sequence). The CDR3 loop spans 20 amino acids. V lost 3 bases, J lost 0 bases, and 19 bases stayed unmatched. DNA of the CDR3: TGCAGTGCTAGGAGCCACCTCGCGGGCGGGGGGGCCCTGAGCACAGATACGCAGTATTTT. This encodes CSARSHLAGGGALSTDTQYF.

This clonotype was detected ten times or more. Written as DNA, the CDR3 is TGTGCCACCAGTGATTCAAACAGGGGGAGAGCTTTCTTT. This translates into CATSDSNRGRAFF. V and J are TRBV24-1 and TRBJ1-1, with 8 nucleotides matching TRBD1. This CDR3 contains 13 residues. Unmatched junction bases numbered 5, after V lost 2 bases and J lost 10 bases. The germline CDR1 and CDR2 sequences are KGHDR and SFDVKD.

This chain uses TRBV6-5 with TRBJ2-6; D gene unclear. Germline assignment: CDR1 MNHEY and CDR2 SVGAGI. Trimming pared 5 bases from V and 2 bases from J, leaving 13 bases between. The CDR3 is made up of 16 amino acids. For the CDR3, the DNA is TGTGCCAGCAGTCTCCTCTTAATCCCTGGGGCCAACGTCCTGACTTTC. Residues: CASSLLLIPGANVLTF.

This clonotype was seen repeatedly, ten times or more. At one boundary the junction diverges from the germline segment, which might be a read error. The V and J genes are TRBV12-3 or TRBV12-4 and TRBJ2-2; D is possibly TRBD1 (5 bases). The CDR3 has 12 residues. CDR3 residues: CASRKDTRELFF. The CDR3 DNA sequence: TGTGCCAGCAGAAAGGACACCCGGGAGCTGTTTTTT.

This clonotype was recorded a few times. This chain uses TRBV5-1 with TRBJ1-2; possibly TRBD1 for D (6 bases). Trimming shortened V by 0 bases and J by 4 bases, and 13 bases separated the two germline ends. From germline, CDR1 is SGHRS and CDR2 YFSETQ. The CDR3 consists of 15 residues. Here the CDR3 DNA reads TGCGCCAGCAGCTTGGGGCAGGGGCTTCTCTATGGCTACACCTTC. Its translation: CASSLGQGLLYGYTF.

This clonotype was counted ten times or more. The CDR3 region has the DNA TGCGCCAGCAGCCTCACCTCTGATCCTACTGGGGCCAACGTCCTGACTTTC. Its protein is CASSLTSDPTGANVLTF. V is TRBV4-1 and J is TRBJ2-6; D uncertain. Deletions cut 4 bases from V and 2 bases from J, with 15 bases between. Germline-derived CDR1 and CDR2 are MGHRA and YSYEKL. This CDR3 contains 17 residues.

As to this clonotype: One base away lies a much larger clone, so this may be a sequencing read error. Since no conserved phenylalanine or tryptophan closes the CDR3, a read error is the likely cause. The V and J genes are TRBV12-3 or TRBV12-4 and TRBJ1-2; weak D call: TRBD1 (5 bases). The CDR3 covers 13 residues. Trimming left V 5 bases short and J 8 bases short, with 15 bases between. The CDR3 loop is CASSPTTGVGYTY. The CDR3 DNA is TGTGCCAGCAGTCCCACGACGGGGGTGGGCTACACCTAC.

This clonotype was detected ten times or more. This sequence joins TRBV20-1 and TRBJ2-1, with D possibly being TRBD1 or TRBD2 (5 bases each). V was shortened by 2 bases and J by 8 bases, with 19 bases between the two germline ends. CDR1 and CDR2 (germline): DFQATT, SNEGSKA (reference sequence). CDR3 length: 15 amino acids. The DNA of the CDR3 is TGCAGTGCTAGACGCCCGGGACCTAGTAAGGATGAGCAGTTCTTC. It is translated as CSARRPGPSKDEQFF.

V and J are TRBV6-6 and TRBJ2-2, with TRBD2 identical over 10 bases. The CDR3 sequence is 15 residues long. With V trimmed by 5 bases and J by 3 bases, 3 bases remained unmatched. Germline CDR1 is MNHNY and CDR2 is SVGAGI (reference sequence). The CDR3 loop reads CASSTLAGDTGELFF. In nucleotides, the CDR3 is TGTGCCAGCAGTACTCTAGCGGGGGACACCGGGGAGCTGTTTTTT.